What follows are 27 T cell receptor beta chains derived from one specimen sequenced in a study of blood T cell repertoires in COVID-19. Assay used: immunoSEQ multiplex PCR; TCRdb lists only in-frame clones, some missing. The data show about 340,000 clones, with 65% to 90% seen just once and about 4.2% held by the top ten. Sequencing was done on a sample of PBMCs or T cells enriched from blood (not recorded which). These TCRs come from a woman aged 40-49 years with acute COVID-19.

This clone was observed once. The chain uses TRBV27 and TRBJ2-2; 11 positions match TRBD2. V lost 7 bases, J lost 7 bases, and 14 bases stayed unmatched. CDR1 and CDR2 (germline): MNHEY, SMNVEV (reference sequence). The CDR3 contains 17 residues. The CDR3 coding sequence is TGTGCCAGCAAGCGATGTCGACTAGCGGGGTGCGGCGGGGAGCTGTTTTTT. Translation gives CASKRCRLAGCGGELFF.

The V gene is TRBV5-5, the J gene TRBJ1-4; D call uncertain. The CDR3 covers 13 residues. Germline CDR1 SGHKS, CDR2 YYEKEE (reference sequence). V lost 1 base to trimming and J lost 8 bases, with 9 bases between them. The CDR3 protein is CASSLTEGEKLFF. CDR3 coding DNA: TGTGCCAGCAGCTTGACCGAGGGAGAAAAACTGTTTTTT.

V usage is TRBV20-1 and J usage is TRBJ2-7; perhaps TRBD2 as D (6 bases). The ends were cut back, 3 bases at V and 4 bases at J, with 19 bases in the middle. Germline V CDR1 and CDR2: DFQATT, SNEGSKA (reference sequence). The CDR3 totals 15 residues. The CDR3 protein is CSASIGGQAGYEQYF. Written as DNA, the CDR3 is TGCAGTGCTAGTATCGGCGGCCAGGCGGGATACGAGCAGTACTTC.

V is TRBV29-1 and J is TRBJ2-7, with 12 bases fitting TRBD2. The CDR3 runs to 15 residues. Germline V gene sequence: CDR1 SQVTM, CDR2 ANQGSEA. Germline trimming cut 6 bases from V and 7 bases from J; bases unmatched to any gene: 13. The CDR3 bases are TGCAGCGTGGTCTCTTCTAGCGGGAGGGCCTCGGAGCAGTACTTC. Amino acids: CSVVSSSGRASEQYF.

V gene TRBV5-4 combines with J gene TRBJ1-1; 7 nucleotides agree with TRBD1. The CDR3 has 13 amino acids. Germline trimming cut 9 bases from V and 8 bases from J; bases unmatched to any gene: 13. Germline-derived CDR1 and CDR2 are SGHNT and YYREEE (reference sequence). Here the CDR3 reads CATNKGGVGEAFF. The CDR3 coding sequence is TGTGCCACCAACAAAGGGGGCGTGGGGGAAGCTTTCTTT. The entire variable domain, with the rest obtained from reference TRBV5-4 and TRBJ1-1, is as follows: ETGVTQSPTHLIKTRGQQVTLRCSSQSGHNTVSWYQQALGQGPQFIFQYYREEENGRGNFPPRFSGLQFPNYSSELNVNALELDDSALYLCATNKGGVGEAFFGQGTRLTVV.

This sequence joins TRBV5-1 and TRBJ2-5; D might be TRBD2 (6 bases). This CDR3 has 15 amino acids. V lost 0 bases to trimming and J lost 4 bases, with 13 bases between them. Germline assignment: CDR1 SGHRS and CDR2 YFSETQ. The CDR3 sequence: CASSLVGGRGETQYF. In DNA, the CDR3 is TGCGCCAGCAGCTTGGTCGGGGGTAGAGGAGAGACCCAGTACTTC.

The V and J genes are TRBV6-2 or TRBV6-3 and TRBJ1-2; D ambiguous. Germline V lookup: CDR1 MNHEY, CDR2 SVGEGT. This CDR3 is built from 16 residues. V shed 2 bases and J shed 3 bases, with 16 bases lying between them. The chain's CDR3 is CASSYPEGVPYYGYTF. DNA of the CDR3: TGTGCCAGCAGTTACCCTGAAGGAGTCCCGTACTATGGCTACACCTTC.

This chain joins TRBV9 and TRBJ2-7; 8 bases agree with TRBD2. Looked up from germline, CDR1 is SGDLS and CDR2 is YYNGEE. The CDR3 loop spans 17 amino acids. Trimming removed 0 bases from V and 0 bases from J; junction bases left unmatched: 8. This CDR3 is CASSVVGRAGGSYEQYF. DNA of the CDR3: TGTGCCAGCAGCGTAGTAGGGAGGGCGGGAGGCTCCTACGAGCAGTACTTC.

The chain couples TRBV18 to TRBJ1-4; a possible D gene is TRBD1 (5 bases). V lost 3 bases and J 0 bases, leaving 17 bases between the germline ends. CDR1 and CDR2 from the germline V gene are KGHSH and LQKENI. The CDR3 contains 18 residues. The chain's CDR3 is CASSPNRQGLSTNEKLFF. Here the CDR3 DNA reads TGTGCCAGCTCACCTAACCGGCAGGGACTATCAACTAATGAAAAACTGTTTTTT.

The chain employs TRBV28 and TRBJ2-7; perhaps TRBD1 as D (6 bases). This CDR3 is built from 13 residues. V lost 5 bases, J lost 3 bases, and 11 bases lay in between. In germline, CDR1 is MDHEN, CDR2 SYDVKM. This chain's CDR3 is CASSIGTNYEQYF. CDR3 in DNA: TGTGCCAGCAGTATCGGGACAAACTACGAGCAGTACTTC.

The J gene is TRBJ2-3, the V gene TRBV9; 8 nucleotides agree with TRBD1. Looked up from germline, CDR1 is SGDLS and CDR2 is YYNGEE. J lost 0 bases, V lost 5 bases, and 14 bases had no gene match. CDR3 length: 18 residues. The DNA of the CDR3 is TGTGCCAGCAGTGAGCGACAGGGGACATCCTTTAGCACAGATACGCAGTATTTT. Protein: CASSERQGTSFSTDTQYF.

This clone has a handful of counts. This chain joins TRBV6-2 or TRBV6-3 and TRBJ1-1; possibly TRBD1 for D (5 bases). Per the germline V gene, CDR1 is MNHEY and CDR2 is SVGEGT. V gave up 4 bases and J gave up 3 bases, with 15 bases separating them. This CDR3 has 15 amino acids. The CDR3 region has the DNA TGTGCCAGCAGTTCCCCCGGCGGGGGTCACACTGAAGCTTTCTTT. This sequence encodes CASSSPGGGHTEAFF.

The chain is built from TRBV18 and TRBJ1-3, with 9 positions matching TRBD1. In germline, CDR1 is KGHSH, CDR2 LQKENI. Trimming took 3 bases from V and 3 from J; bases not matched to a gene: 12. The CDR3 is made up of 18 amino acids. The CDR3 sequence: CASSPLKVDRGFGNTIYF. The CDR3 DNA sequence: TGTGCCAGCTCACCCCTAAAGGTGGACAGGGGATTTGGAAACACCATATATTTT.

The chain is built from TRBV4-3 and TRBJ2-2, with D uncertain. Germline V CDR1 and CDR2: LGHNA, YSLEER. V lost 1 base, J lost 4 bases, and 16 bases lay in between. The CDR3 spans 17 residues. The chain's CDR3 is CASSQVDKPGTTGELFF. In DNA form, the CDR3 reads TGCGCCAGCAGCCAAGTTGATAAGCCAGGAACCACCGGGGAGCTGTTTTTT.

The gene calls are TRBV18 and TRBJ2-7; TRBD1 might be the D (5 bases). V dropped 6 bases and J dropped 2 bases, with 17 bases sitting between them. CDR3 length equals 15 residues. Germline CDR1 and CDR2: KGHSH and LQKENI. For the CDR3, the DNA is TGTGCCAGCTCCCAGGGTTCGACCGTTACCTACGAGCAGTACTTC. This gives the protein CASSQGSTVTYEQYF.

This chain links TRBV7-9 with TRBJ2-7; the D gene is possibly TRBD1 (6 bases). CDR3 length equals 15 residues. Trimming took 5 bases from V and 3 from J, leaving 17 bases between them. Germline V CDR1 and CDR2: SEHNR, FQNEAQ (reference sequence). CDR3: CASSPRTVLNYEQYF. The DNA of the CDR3 is TGTGCCAGCAGCCCCCGGACAGTGCTAAACTACGAGCAGTACTTC.

Here the CDR3 reads CASSLRGDFNQPQHF. CDR3 sequence (DNA): TGTGCCAGCAGCTTGCGGGGAGATTTCAATCAGCCCCAGCATTTT. The rearrangement joins TRBV5-6 to TRBJ1-5; D gene uncertain. V lost 1 base and J lost 3, with 11 bases in between. CDR3 size: 15 residues. Per germline, CDR1 SGHDT and CDR2 YYEEEE.

This chain links TRBV28 with TRBJ1-6; D might be TRBD1 (5 bases). The CDR3 consists of 16 residues. Trimming removed 5 bases at V and 3 bases at J, with 14 bases between. CDR1 is MDHEN, CDR2 SYDVKM, per germline. This CDR3 reads CASSPMAGVYNSPLHF. CDR3 sequence (DNA): TGTGCCAGCAGTCCAATGGCGGGGGTCTATAATTCACCCCTCCACTTT.

V gene TRBV25-1 combines with J gene TRBJ2-4; the match to TRBD2 covers 11 bases. This CDR3 contains 16 residues. Germline lookup yields CDR1 MGHDK and CDR2 SYGVNS. J gave up 8 bases and V 4 bases, and 10 bases lay outside the gene matches. CDR3 coding DNA: TGTGCCAGCAGTGTATACCTTAGCGGGAGGGGAGACATTCAGTACTTC. It codes for CASSVYLSGRGDIQYF.

The chain employs TRBV19 and TRBJ1-2; unclear D gene. V lost 5 bases and J 1 base, leaving 26 bases between the germline ends. Per the germline V gene, CDR1 is LNHDA and CDR2 is SQIVND (reference sequence). The CDR3 extends over 19 amino acids. The CDR3 sequence: CASSETRRRRFEDNYGYTF. CDR3 sequence (DNA): TGTGCCAGTAGTGAAACCAGACGCCGGAGGTTTGAGGATAACTATGGCTACACCTTC.

The V gene is TRBV4-2, the J gene TRBJ1-6; 10 bases match TRBD1. The CDR3 loop spans 20 amino acids. Germline V gene lookup returns CDR1 LGHNA and CDR2 YNFKEQ. After removal of 0 bases from V and 0 bases from J, the junction contained 8 bases not matched to a gene. The chain's CDR3 is CASSQDAPGQGFSYNSPLHF. In DNA, the CDR3 is TGTGCCAGCAGCCAAGACGCTCCGGGACAGGGGTTCTCCTATAATTCACCCCTCCACTTT.

This clone appeared a single time. The rearrangement joins TRBV18 to TRBJ1-1; no firm D call. The CDR3 totals 16 residues. Germline assignment: CDR1 KGHSH and CDR2 LQKENI. With 3 bases removed from V and 5 bases from J, the gap between germline ends came to 19 bases. CDR3 protein: CASSPNRRGSGTEAFF. The CDR3 nucleotides are TGTGCCAGCTCACCGAACCGGCGGGGAAGTGGGACTGAAGCTTTCTTT. The whole variable domain, filled in from reference TRBV18 and TRBJ1-1, reads NAGVMQNPRHLVRRRGQEARLRCSPMKGHSHVYWYRQLPEEGLKFMVYLQKENIIDESGMPKERFSAEFPKEGPSILRIQQVVRGDSAAYFCASSPNRRGSGTEAFFGQGTRLTVV.

V is TRBV5-4 and J is TRBJ2-7; maybe TRBD2 (6 bases). CDR1 is SGHNT, CDR2 YYREEE, per germline (reference sequence). Trimming took 2 bases from V and 2 from J, leaving 11 bases between them. This CDR3 spans 14 amino acids. The CDR3 DNA reads TGTGCCAGCAGCTTAGGAGGGAATCCCTACGAGCAGTACTTC. Translating it yields CASSLGGNPYEQYF. The full variable domain, with the rest looked up from reference TRBV5-4 and TRBJ2-7, is ETGVTQSPTHLIKTRGQQVTLRCSSQSGHNTVSWYQQALGQGPQFIFQYYREEENGRGNFPPRFSGLQFPNYSSELNVNALELDDSALYLCASSLGGNPYEQYFGPGTRLTVT.

The CDR3 spells CASSPVGTGNDGYTF. Written as DNA, the CDR3 is TGTGCCAGCTCACCAGTCGGGACAGGGAACGACGGCTACACCTTC. The gene calls are TRBV18 and TRBJ1-2; 9 bases map to TRBD1. V gave up 2 bases and J gave up 8 bases; unmatched junction bases: 9. This CDR3 spans 15 amino acids. Germline lookup yields CDR1 KGHSH and CDR2 LQKENI.

The gene calls are TRBV7-2 and TRBJ1-6; D is unresolved. There are 16 residues in the CDR3. Germline CDR1 SGHTA, CDR2 FQGNSA. V was clipped by 2 bases and J by 0 bases, with 8 bases between them. The CDR3 sequence is CASSLLGSSYNSPLHF. The CDR3 DNA follows: TGTGCCAGCAGCTTATTAGGGAGCTCCTATAATTCACCCCTCCACTTT. The variable domain in full, completed from reference TRBV7-2 and TRBJ1-6, reads GAGVSQSPSNKVTEKGKDVELRCDPISGHTALYWYRQSLGQGLEFLIYFQGNSAPDKSGLPSDRFSAERTGGSVSTLTIQRTQQEDSAVYLCASSLLGSSYNSPLHFGNGTRLTVT.

The genes are TRBV9 and TRBJ1-2; 8 bases are a match to TRBD1. Germline loops: CDR1 SGDLS, CDR2 YYNGEE. CDR3 length: 13 amino acids. J was trimmed by 4 bases and V by 4 bases; bases with no gene match: 3. CDR3 amino acids: CASSLGQGYGYTF. The CDR3 DNA sequence: TGTGCCAGCAGCCTTGGACAGGGCTATGGCTACACCTTC.

Comments on this clone: One junction end disagrees with the germline gene, perhaps due to a read error. The chain links TRBV6-5 to TRBJ1-5; D gene ambiguous. CDR1 is MNHEY and CDR2 is SVGAGI in the germline V gene. The CDR3 sequence is 15 residues long. CDR3 amino acids: CATSQASEKNQPQHF. The CDR3 region has the DNA TGTGCCACCAGTCAGGCGTCGGAAAAAAATCAGCCCCAGCATTTT.